This TCR beta chain was profiled in a study of blood T cell repertoires in COVID-19 (dated by TCRdb to about 2020). Regarding the complete study: Collaborator samples came from the United States, Italy and Spain and covered acute and convalescent phases of COVID-19. The prospective study material was composed of cDNA or gDNA derived from T cells, B-cell-depleted T cells, or PBMCs. Subjects who had been exposed to COVID-19, were actively infected with it, or had recovered from it provided the deeply sampled blood TCRbeta repertoires that made up the dataset. The repertoires were released in a freely available public database intended as a resource for research on the immune response to SARS-CoV-2. Samples were obtained from the ongoing ImmuneRACE study (first 160 participants) and from over 1,000 subjects provided by 6 global collaborators. The sample metadata nearly always contained a de-identified subject ID, COVID-19 status, age in years and sex. HLA class I and class II types, where available, came from metadata supplied by the sample provider rather than from assay-based typing.

The CDR3, cysteine through phenylalanine, is 16 amino acids long. CDR3 DNA is the only sequence kept; it has 48 bases, read in frame from the first base. Relative to germline, V is missing 4 bases and J is missing 5 bases, with 10 bases of the junction outside any gene match. CDR1 is given as MNHEY and CDR2 as SMNVEV, both from the germline V gene (reference sequence). This clone has only a few counts. Its antigen is unknown. Base qualities are not at hand, and no much larger clone is one base apart. Each collaborating institution followed its own protocols to collect whole blood in K2EDTA tubes. For TCRbeta analysis, collaborators shipped samples as frozen whole blood, isolated PBMCs, or DNA extracted from either of those sample types. TCRbeta CDR3 regions were amplified from genomic DNA using the immunoSEQ Assay, a bias-controlled multiplex PCR. As for how the authors treated the data: The number of nucleated cells in each sample was estimated by amplification of reference gene primers within the assay. Sequence reads were collapsed and filtered to measure the absolute abundance of every unique TCRbeta CDR3 rearrangement. For each sample, productive Simpson clonality was calculated as the square root of Simpson's diversity index across productive rearrangements. Held by TCRdb, this immuneACCESS table contains in-frame sequences only and omits some clones. Under half of the omission traces to an unresolved V gene where checked; the cause of the rest is unknown. V, J and clone size derive from that table, while D and trimming were established from the DNA sequence. The sample contains approximately 250,000 clones, 84% of them found a single time. 8% to 9.5% of the sample belongs to the ten largest clones.

The study at large found these results: Clinical and demographic metadata were provided uncurated, with the amount varying by source and participant.

Sequenced input: peripheral blood. This clonotype was sampled from a human donor in a cohort sampled during active COVID-19. This chain joins TRBV27 to TRBJ2-1, with 8 junctional bases fitting TRBD2. This receptor has the CDR3 CASSYRMTSANNEQFF. In nucleotides, the sequence is TGTGCCAGCAGTTATCGGATGACTAGCGCGAACAATGAGCAGTTCTTC.